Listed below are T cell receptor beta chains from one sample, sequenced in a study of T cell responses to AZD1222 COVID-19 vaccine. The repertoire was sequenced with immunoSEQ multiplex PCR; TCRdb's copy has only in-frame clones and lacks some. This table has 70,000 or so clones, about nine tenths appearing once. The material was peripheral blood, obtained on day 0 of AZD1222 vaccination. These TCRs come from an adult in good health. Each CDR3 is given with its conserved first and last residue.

cdr3_aa: CATSRDSAGREEQYF; cdr3_length: 15; j_call: TRBJ2-7; v_call: TRBV15
cdr3_aa: CASSFGRTDTQYF; cdr3_length: 13; j_call: TRBJ2-3; v_call: TRBV12-3/TRBV12-4
cdr3_aa: CASSLAQQIIETQYF; cdr3_length: 15; j_call: TRBJ2-5; v_call: TRBV5-1
cdr3_aa: CASSLDRDTYNEQFF; cdr3_length: 15; j_call: TRBJ2-1; v_call: TRBV11-2
cdr3_aa: CAIGQGNGQPQHF; cdr3_length: 13; j_call: TRBJ1-5; v_call: TRBV10-3
cdr3_aa: CATSDYTGLYGYTF; cdr3_length: 14; j_call: TRBJ1-2; v_call: TRBV24-1
cdr3_aa: CASSYSPQGSGNTIYF; cdr3_length: 16; j_call: TRBJ1-3; v_call: TRBV7-2
cdr3_aa: CAIRDGDGMNTEAFF; cdr3_length: 15; j_call: TRBJ1-1; v_call: TRBV10-3
cdr3_aa: CASSEGPGRNYGYTF; cdr3_length: 15; j_call: TRBJ1-2; v_call: TRBV6-1
cdr3_aa: CASSLVASGGQFF; cdr3_length: 13; j_call: TRBJ2-1; v_call: TRBV5-1
cdr3_aa: CASSKTSGVNTGELFF; cdr3_length: 16; j_call: TRBJ2-2; v_call: TRBV5-6
cdr3_aa: CSVRKGAGNTIYF; cdr3_length: 13; j_call: TRBJ1-3; v_call: TRBV29-1
cdr3_aa: CASSAYLAKNIQYF; cdr3_length: 14; j_call: TRBJ2-4; v_call: TRBV7-9
cdr3_aa: CASSWGTGGLNSPLHF; cdr3_length: 16; j_call: TRBJ1-6; v_call: TRBV5-6
cdr3_aa: CASSERGGSGAFF; cdr3_length: 13; j_call: TRBJ1-1; v_call: TRBV2
cdr3_aa: CASSQALDYGYTF; cdr3_length: 13; j_call: TRBJ1-2; v_call: TRBV3-1/TRBV3-2
cdr3_aa: CASSPADLQETQYF; cdr3_length: 14; j_call: TRBJ2-5; v_call: TRBV5-1
cdr3_aa: CSVEAGTGTDTQYF; cdr3_length: 14; j_call: TRBJ2-3; v_call: TRBV29-1
cdr3_aa: CASHGEGVSNQPQHF; cdr3_length: 15; j_call: TRBJ1-5; v_call: TRBV19
cdr3_aa: CASSFSRPGTDTQYF; cdr3_length: 15; j_call: TRBJ2-3; v_call: TRBV6-2/TRBV6-3
cdr3_aa: CASGQRLADTEAFF; cdr3_length: 14; j_call: TRBJ1-1; v_call: TRBV6-5
cdr3_aa: CASSLGGDQPQHF; cdr3_length: 13; j_call: TRBJ1-5; v_call: TRBV5-4
cdr3_aa: CASSLSGQAYSPLHF; cdr3_length: 15; j_call: TRBJ1-6; v_call: TRBV27
cdr3_aa: CASSSTGIDSPLHF; cdr3_length: 14; j_call: TRBJ1-6; v_call: TRBV5-4
cdr3_aa: CASSTGTRTNNSPLHF; cdr3_length: 16; j_call: TRBJ1-6; v_call: TRBV5-1
cdr3_aa: CASSLRAVNEQFF; cdr3_length: 13; j_call: TRBJ2-1; v_call: TRBV5-1
cdr3_aa: CASSYSKTRGSNQPQHF; cdr3_length: 17; j_call: TRBJ1-5; v_call: TRBV6-2/TRBV6-3
cdr3_aa: CASRSQFGGSASGELFF; cdr3_length: 17; j_call: TRBJ2-2; v_call: TRBV19
cdr3_aa: CASADGGTGGGYNEQFF; cdr3_length: 17; j_call: TRBJ2-1; v_call: TRBV19
cdr3_aa: CASSQDIYQPQHF; cdr3_length: 13; j_call: TRBJ1-5; v_call: TRBV14
cdr3_aa: CAWSVGGRAEAFF; cdr3_length: 13; j_call: TRBJ1-1; v_call: TRBV30
cdr3_aa: CASSQRGVNTEAFF; cdr3_length: 14; j_call: TRBJ1-1; v_call: TRBV7-7
cdr3_aa: CASRGGKTEAFF; cdr3_length: 12; j_call: TRBJ1-1; v_call: TRBV6-5
cdr3_aa: CASSFRGQLSTYEQYF; cdr3_length: 16; j_call: TRBJ2-7; v_call: TRBV5-6
cdr3_aa: CASSPNRGSQLFF; cdr3_length: 13; j_call: TRBJ1-4; v_call: TRBV18
cdr3_aa: CAWSRTLGTEAFF; cdr3_length: 13; j_call: TRBJ1-1; v_call: TRBV30